Listed below are T cell receptor beta chains from one sample, sequenced in a study of cytomegalovirus exposure and HLA in healthy donors. TCRdb's copy holds only in-frame clones and misses some; the assay was immunoSEQ multiplex PCR. The sample table includes 150,000 to 200,000 clones. Material for sequencing was PBMCs. These receptors originate from a woman younger than 35 in good health and CMV-seropositive. Each CDR3 is given with its conserved first and last residue. D genes are given only for firm matches.

v_gene: TRBV7-7
d_gene: TRBD1
j_gene: TRBJ2-5
CDR3nt: TGTGCTAGCAGCCCTCAACGACAGGGTGGAGGAGAGACCCAGTACTTC
CDR3aa: CASSPQRQGGGETQYF

v_gene: TRBV5-1
d_gene: -
j_gene: TRBJ2-1
CDR3nt: TGCGCCAGCAGCGGCGGGCAGGCGGGATACAATGAGCAGTTCTTC
CDR3aa: CASSGGQAGYNEQFF

v_gene: TRBV10-3
d_gene: TRBD1
j_gene: TRBJ1-3
CDR3nt: TGTGCCATCAGTGCCCGAGGGACAGGTTCAGGTGGAAACACCATATATTTT
CDR3aa: CAISARGTGSGGNTIYF

v_gene: TRBV5-1
d_gene: -
j_gene: TRBJ1-5
CDR3nt: TGCGCCAGCAGCTTGGACGGCAGGGGTGGAAATCAGCCCCAGCATTTT
CDR3aa: CASSLDGRGGNQPQHF

v_gene: TRBV7-9
d_gene: -
j_gene: TRBJ1-1
CDR3nt: TGTGCCAGCAGCTTTTTTGGTGGCGGCACTGAAGCTTTCTTT
CDR3aa: CASSFFGGGTEAFF

v_gene: TRBV4-3
d_gene: -
j_gene: TRBJ2-1
CDR3nt: TGCGCCAGCAGCCAAGATAGCACCCACAATGAGCAGTTCTTC
CDR3aa: CASSQDSTHNEQFF

v_gene: TRBV5-1
d_gene: -
j_gene: TRBJ2-1
CDR3nt: TGCGCCAGCAGCATTACTGCAAGCTCCTACAATGAGCAGTTCTTC
CDR3aa: CASSITASSYNEQFF

v_gene: TRBV2
d_gene: -
j_gene: TRBJ1-3
CDR3nt: TGTGCCAGCAGTCTAGTACCTCAGGGTGGGGACACCATATATTTT
CDR3aa: CASSLVPQGGDTIYF

v_gene: TRBV5-6
d_gene: TRBD1
j_gene: TRBJ1-2
CDR3nt: TGTGCCAGCAGCTTGACAGGGGGCAAGACTAACTATGGCTACACCTTC
CDR3aa: CASSLTGGKTNYGYTF

v_gene: TRBV5-1
d_gene: TRBD1
j_gene: TRBJ2-5
CDR3nt: TGCGCCAGCAGCATCGGACAGGGGGTCATACAAGAGACCCAGTACTTC
CDR3aa: CASSIGQGVIQETQYF

v_gene: TRBV9
d_gene: TRBD2
j_gene: TRBJ2-2
CDR3nt: TGTGCCAGCAGTGAGGGGGGACTAGCGTACACCGGGGAGCTGTTTTTT
CDR3aa: CASSEGGLAYTGELFF

v_gene: TRBV6-6
d_gene: TRBD1
j_gene: TRBJ1-3
CDR3nt: TGTGCCAGCAGTTACGGGACAGAAGGAAACACCATATATTTT
CDR3aa: CASSYGTEGNTIYF

v_gene: TRBV7-3
d_gene: -
j_gene: TRBJ1-1
CDR3nt: TGTGCCAGCAGCCCCTCCACAGCGAACACTGAAGCTTTCTTT
CDR3aa: CASSPSTANTEAFF

v_gene: TRBV4-2
d_gene: -
j_gene: TRBJ2-5
CDR3nt: TGTGCCAGCAGCCAAGAAGCATCGGAGACCCAGTACTTC
CDR3aa: CASSQEASETQYF

v_gene: TRBV7-9
d_gene: TRBD2
j_gene: TRBJ2-1
CDR3nt: TGTGCCAGCAGCTTAAGGGACTACGCCTACAATGAGCAGTTCTTC
CDR3aa: CASSLRDYAYNEQFF

v_gene: TRBV9
d_gene: TRBD1
j_gene: TRBJ2-2
CDR3nt: TGTGCCAGCACCGGGGACAGCTCCACCGGGGAGCTGTTTTTT
CDR3aa: CASTGDSSTGELFF

v_gene: TRBV6-5
d_gene: -
j_gene: TRBJ2-7
CDR3nt: TGTGCCAGCAGCCCCGACGACGCGGGAACCTACGAGCAGTACTTC
CDR3aa: CASSPDDAGTYEQYF

v_gene: TRBV25-1
d_gene: -
j_gene: TRBJ2-7
CDR3nt: TGTGCCAGCAGACGAGGGTCCTACGAGCAGTACTTC
CDR3aa: CASRRGSYEQYF

v_gene: TRBV7-2
d_gene: TRBD1
j_gene: TRBJ2-7
CDR3nt: TGTGCCAGCAGCTTACGAGGACAGGAACCCTACGAGCAGTACTTC
CDR3aa: CASSLRGQEPYEQYF

v_gene: TRBV7-9
d_gene: TRBD1
j_gene: TRBJ1-6
CDR3nt: TGTGCCAGCAGCTTACAGGGGGCTTCTAATTCACCCCTCCACTTT
CDR3aa: CASSLQGASNSPLHF

v_gene: TRBV5-1
d_gene: TRBD2
j_gene: TRBJ2-1
CDR3nt: TGCGCCAGCAGCTTGAGAGCTAGCGGGGACAATGAGCAGTTCTTC
CDR3aa: CASSLRASGDNEQFF

v_gene: TRBV7-9
d_gene: -
j_gene: TRBJ1-5
CDR3nt: TGTGCCAGCAGCTTAGGCGATCAGCCCCAGCATTTT
CDR3aa: CASSLGDQPQHF

v_gene: TRBV4-2
d_gene: -
j_gene: TRBJ1-5
CDR3nt: TGTGCCAGCAGCCAAGATGGGGGGGGAGGTCAGCCCCAGCATTTT
CDR3aa: CASSQDGGGGQPQHF

v_gene: TRBV7-2
d_gene: TRBD1
j_gene: TRBJ1-3
CDR3nt: TGTGCCAGCAGCATAACAGGGGTTTCCGGAAACACCATATATTTT
CDR3aa: CASSITGVSGNTIYF

v_gene: TRBV5-1
d_gene: -
j_gene: TRBJ2-5
CDR3nt: TGCGCCAGCAGAAAAGACAGGATAGAGACCCAGTACTTC
CDR3aa: CASRKDRIETQYF

v_gene: TRBV13
d_gene: -
j_gene: TRBJ1-1
CDR3nt: TGTGCCAGCAGCTTAACAACAGGGATTCTATTTGGGAACACTGAAGCTTTCTTT
CDR3aa: CASSLTTGILFGNTEAFF

v_gene: TRBV14
d_gene: TRBD1
j_gene: TRBJ1-5
CDR3nt: TGTGCCAGCAGCCAAGATCTGGACAGGGGGACCCTTTTGTCCCAGCATTTT
CDR3aa: CASSQDLDRGTLLSQHF

v_gene: TRBV7-9
d_gene: -
j_gene: TRBJ2-5
CDR3nt: TGTGCCAGCAGCTTAGGGCTAGCGCAAGAGACCCAGTACTTC
CDR3aa: CASSLGLAQETQYF

v_gene: TRBV10-3
d_gene: -
j_gene: TRBJ2-1
CDR3nt: TGTGCCATCAGTGATTCGGACAAGGTGAGCAATGAGCAGTTCTTC
CDR3aa: CAISDSDKVSNEQFF

v_gene: TRBV28
d_gene: TRBD2
j_gene: TRBJ2-7
CDR3nt: TGTGCCAGCAGTTTGGGACTAGCGGGAGAGGACGAGCAGTACTTC
CDR3aa: CASSLGLAGEDEQYF

v_gene: TRBV5-1
d_gene: TRBD2
j_gene: TRBJ2-3
CDR3nt: TGCGCCAGCAGCTCCAGCCGTCCGGGACTAGCGGGAGAAGATACGCAGTATTTT
CDR3aa: CASSSSRPGLAGEDTQYF

v_gene: TRBV7-9
d_gene: -
j_gene: TRBJ1-3
CDR3nt: TGTGCCAGCAGCTTAGAGTCCCCCGGGAACCCCATATATTTT
CDR3aa: CASSLESPGNPIYF

v_gene: TRBV7-6
d_gene: -
j_gene: TRBJ1-1
CDR3nt: TGTGCCAGCAGCTTAGAATACAGGCGTGCACCGAACACTGAAGCTTTCTTT
CDR3aa: CASSLEYRRAPNTEAFF

v_gene: TRBV27
d_gene: TRBD1
j_gene: TRBJ2-7
CDR3nt: TGTGCCAGCAGTATAGACAGGGGGCTGTACGAGCAGTACTTC
CDR3aa: CASSIDRGLYEQYF

v_gene: TRBV10-2
d_gene: -
j_gene: TRBJ2-5
CDR3nt: TGCGCCAGCAGTCCAGGACACCGCGGCGAGACCCAGTACTTC
CDR3aa: CASSPGHRGETQYF

v_gene: TRBV15
d_gene: -
j_gene: TRBJ1-3
CDR3nt: TGTGCCACCAGCAGAAGCATCTCTGGAAACACCATATATTTT
CDR3aa: CATSRSISGNTIYF

v_gene: TRBV25-1
d_gene: -
j_gene: TRBJ2-6
CDR3nt: TGTGCCAGCCAGGACTCTGGGGCCAACGTCCTGACTTTC
CDR3aa: CASQDSGANVLTF

v_gene: TRBV5-6
d_gene: -
j_gene: TRBJ1-2
CDR3nt: TGTGCCAGCAGCTTGACAGGTCTACCACCCAGCTATGGCTACACCTTC
CDR3aa: CASSLTGLPPSYGYTF

v_gene: TRBV6-6
d_gene: TRBD2
j_gene: TRBJ2-7
CDR3nt: TGTGCCAGCAGAAGCGGGGGGAGCTCCTACGAGCAGTACTTC
CDR3aa: CASRSGGSSYEQYF

v_gene: TRBV2
d_gene: -
j_gene: TRBJ2-6
CDR3nt: TGTGCCAGCATCCCATCTGGGGCCAACGTCCTGACTTTC
CDR3aa: CASIPSGANVLTF

v_gene: TRBV10-3
d_gene: TRBD2
j_gene: TRBJ2-1
CDR3nt: TGTGCCATCAGTGACTTGACTAGCGGGGGGCCTAGCTCCTACAATGAGCAGTTCTTC
CDR3aa: CAISDLTSGGPSSYNEQFF

v_gene: TRBV6-6
d_gene: -
j_gene: TRBJ2-1
CDR3nt: TGTGCCAGCAGTCACTGGGAGGGGGGATACAATGAGCAGTTCTTC
CDR3aa: CASSHWEGGYNEQFF

v_gene: TRBV30
d_gene: -
j_gene: TRBJ1-4
CDR3nt: TGTGCCTGGAGCGCCCGGGACACAAAATGGGAGAAACTGTTTTTT
CDR3aa: CAWSARDTKWEKLFF

v_gene: TRBV9
d_gene: -
j_gene: TRBJ2-3
CDR3nt: TGTGCCAGCAGCCCCGGGGGTGGAACAGATACGCAGTATTTT
CDR3aa: CASSPGGGTDTQYF

v_gene: TRBV30
d_gene: -
j_gene: TRBJ1-1
CDR3nt: TGTGCCTCTGAGGCGACAGGTCATACTGAAGCTTTCTTT
CDR3aa: CASEATGHTEAFF

v_gene: TRBV5-1
d_gene: TRBD1
j_gene: TRBJ1-3
CDR3nt: TGCGCCAGCAGCTTGGAAGGACAGGGGGCCGGAAACACCATATATTTT
CDR3aa: CASSLEGQGAGNTIYF

v_gene: TRBV19
d_gene: TRBD2
j_gene: TRBJ2-2
CDR3nt: TGTGCCAGTCGATCTCTTAGCGGGAAAAACACCGGGGAGCTGTTTTTT
CDR3aa: CASRSLSGKNTGELFF

v_gene: TRBV4-1
d_gene: TRBD1
j_gene: TRBJ1-4
CDR3nt: TGCGCCAGCAGCCAGGCCGAGGGGACAGGGCCCGAAAAACTGTTTTTT
CDR3aa: CASSQAEGTGPEKLFF

v_gene: TRBV5-5
d_gene: -
j_gene: TRBJ1-2
CDR3nt: TGTGCCAGCAGCTTGGAAGTGGCCGCAAACTATGGCTACACCTTC
CDR3aa: CASSLEVAANYGYTF

v_gene: TRBV19
d_gene: -
j_gene: TRBJ1-6
CDR3nt: TGTGCCAGTAGTATGGGGGGGGTGCTAAGTTCACCCCTCCACTTT
CDR3aa: CASSMGGVLSSPLHF

v_gene: TRBV7-2
d_gene: -
j_gene: TRBJ1-2
CDR3nt: TGTGCCAGCAGCTTAGGCGGGGGGCGCGTTAATGGCTACACCTTC
CDR3aa: CASSLGGGRVNGYTF

v_gene: TRBV14
d_gene: TRBD2
j_gene: TRBJ2-5
CDR3nt: TGTGCCAGCAGCCAAGATTTGCTAGCGGGAGGGCTCGGGGAGACCCAGTACTTC
CDR3aa: CASSQDLLAGGLGETQYF

v_gene: TRBV30
d_gene: -
j_gene: TRBJ1-3
CDR3nt: TGTGCCTGGCAGGGTGCAGGAAACACCATATATTTT
CDR3aa: CAWQGAGNTIYF